This T cell receptor beta chain was recovered during a study of beta chain features in type 1 diabetes. Study outcomes and limitations: Naive, central memory and regulatory TCRB repertoires appeared more similar among patients than healthy donors. A pattern of fewer insertions and more deletions at VDJ junctions was seen in type 1 diabetes patients.

Comments on this clone: Its antigen remains unidentified.

V was shortened by 8 bases and J by 3 bases, with 14 bases between the two germline ends. This CDR3 is built from 14 residues. CDR1 LGHNT and CDR2 FRNRAP come from the germline V gene. It was one heparinised blood draw, averaging roughly 0.11 L, that each donor gave. Sorting that relied on CD45RO/CCR7/CD25/CD127/CD95/CD27 yielded CD4+ naive, central memory, regulatory and stem cell-like memory cells. The authors reverse transcribed all of the isolated RNA, so sequencing captured expressed TCRB transcripts. Profiling relied on immunoSEQ multiplex PCR, and the TCRdb table lists in-frame clones only, not all of them. The sample lists 450,000 or so clones, approximately 10% seen once, with 0.045% to 0.05% in the top ten.

Sequences were obtained from naive CD4+ T cells from blood. This receptor was identified in a woman under 30 in good health. The chain is built from TRBV12-5 and TRBJ1-5, with a possible D match to TRBD1 (6 bases). The CDR3 reads CASLQGGPNQPQHF. In DNA form, the CDR3 reads TGTGCTAGTCTACAGGGAGGCCCCAATCAGCCCCAGCATTTT.